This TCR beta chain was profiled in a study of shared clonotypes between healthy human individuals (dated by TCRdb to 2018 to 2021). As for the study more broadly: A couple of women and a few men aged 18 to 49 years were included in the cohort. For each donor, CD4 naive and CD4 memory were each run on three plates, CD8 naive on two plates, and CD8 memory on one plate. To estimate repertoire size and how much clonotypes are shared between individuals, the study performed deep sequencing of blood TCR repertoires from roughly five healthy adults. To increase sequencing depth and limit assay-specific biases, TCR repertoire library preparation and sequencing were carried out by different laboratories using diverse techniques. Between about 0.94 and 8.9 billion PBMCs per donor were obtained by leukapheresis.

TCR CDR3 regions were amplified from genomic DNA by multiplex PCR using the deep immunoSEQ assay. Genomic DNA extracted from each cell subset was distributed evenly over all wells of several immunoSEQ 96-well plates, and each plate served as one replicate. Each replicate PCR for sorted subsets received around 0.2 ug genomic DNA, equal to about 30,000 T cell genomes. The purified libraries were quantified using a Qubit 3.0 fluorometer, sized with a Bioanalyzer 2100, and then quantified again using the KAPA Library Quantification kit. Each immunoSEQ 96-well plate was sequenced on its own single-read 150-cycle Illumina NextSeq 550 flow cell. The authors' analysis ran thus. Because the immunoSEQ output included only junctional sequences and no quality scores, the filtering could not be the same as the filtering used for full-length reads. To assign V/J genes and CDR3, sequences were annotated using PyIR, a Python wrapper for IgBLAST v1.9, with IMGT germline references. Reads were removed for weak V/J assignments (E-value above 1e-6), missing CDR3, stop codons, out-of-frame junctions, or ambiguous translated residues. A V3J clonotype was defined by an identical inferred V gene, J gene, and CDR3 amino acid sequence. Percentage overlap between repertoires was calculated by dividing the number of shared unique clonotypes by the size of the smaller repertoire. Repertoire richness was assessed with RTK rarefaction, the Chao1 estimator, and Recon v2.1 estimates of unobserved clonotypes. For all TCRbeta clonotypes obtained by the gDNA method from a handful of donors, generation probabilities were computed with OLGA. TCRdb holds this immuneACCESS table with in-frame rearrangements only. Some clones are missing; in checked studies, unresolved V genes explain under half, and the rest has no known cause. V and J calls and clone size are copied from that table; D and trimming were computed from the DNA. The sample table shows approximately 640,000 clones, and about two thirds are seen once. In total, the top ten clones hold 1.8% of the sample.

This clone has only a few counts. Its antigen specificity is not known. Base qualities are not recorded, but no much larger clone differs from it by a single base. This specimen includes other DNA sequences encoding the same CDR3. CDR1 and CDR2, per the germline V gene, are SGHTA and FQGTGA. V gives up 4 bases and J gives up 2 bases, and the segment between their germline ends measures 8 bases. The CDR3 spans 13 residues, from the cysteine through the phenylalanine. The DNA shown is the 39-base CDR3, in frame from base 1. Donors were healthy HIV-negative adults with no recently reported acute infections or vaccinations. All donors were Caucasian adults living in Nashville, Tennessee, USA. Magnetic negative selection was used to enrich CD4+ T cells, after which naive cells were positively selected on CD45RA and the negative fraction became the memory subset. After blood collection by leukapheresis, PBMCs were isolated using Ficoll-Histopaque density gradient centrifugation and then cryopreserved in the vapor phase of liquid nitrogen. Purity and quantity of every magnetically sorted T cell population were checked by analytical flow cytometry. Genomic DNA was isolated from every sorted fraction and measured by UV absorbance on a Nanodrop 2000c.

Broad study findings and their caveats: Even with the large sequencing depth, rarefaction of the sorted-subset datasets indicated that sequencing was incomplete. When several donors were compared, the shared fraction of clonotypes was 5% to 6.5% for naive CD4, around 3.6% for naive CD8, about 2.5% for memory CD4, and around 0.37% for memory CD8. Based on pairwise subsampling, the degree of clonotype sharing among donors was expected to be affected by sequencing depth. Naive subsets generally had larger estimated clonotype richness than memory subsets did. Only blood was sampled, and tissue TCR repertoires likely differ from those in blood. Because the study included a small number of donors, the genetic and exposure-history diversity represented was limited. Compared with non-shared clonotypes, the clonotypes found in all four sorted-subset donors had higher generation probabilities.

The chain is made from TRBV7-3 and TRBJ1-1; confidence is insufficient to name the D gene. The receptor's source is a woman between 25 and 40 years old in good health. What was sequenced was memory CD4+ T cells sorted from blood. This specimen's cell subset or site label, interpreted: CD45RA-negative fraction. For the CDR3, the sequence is CASSSGVNTEAFF. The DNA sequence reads TGTGCCAGCAGCTCCGGGGTAAACACTGAAGCTTTCTTT.